This is a list of T cell receptor beta chains from one sample in a study of patients and donors after allogeneic stem cell transplantation. MiXCR, applied by TCRdb to the RT-PCR reads, yields one record per CDR3 protein. This sample has 400,000 to 450,000 distinct CDR3 sequences, with 16% found just once. The sequencing sample was made of blood, either unsorted or a sorted T cell fraction (not recorded which). Every receptor here comes from a human donor who was either an allogeneic HSCT recipient or a stem cell or donor lymphocyte infusion donor (not recorded which). It is not recorded whose cells these are; they may come from a transplant donor. The CDR3 runs from the conserved cysteine through the conserved F or W. D genes are given only for firm matches. Rows give clone size only sometimes, using once, few, many, or a class for an expanded clone.

cdr3_aa | cdr3_nt | d_call | j_call | clone_size | v_call
CASSLEVGAGETQYF | TGCGCCAGCAGCTTGGAGGTTGGGGCGGGGGAGACCCAGTACTTC | . | TRBJ2-5 | once | TRBV5-1
CASSYGGPIHTGELFF | TGTGCCAGCAGCTATGGCGGTCCTATACACACCGGGGAGCTGTTTTTT | . | TRBJ2-2 | many | TRBV7-9
CASSPRRGTEAFF | TGTGCCAGCTCACCACGGAGGGGGACTGAAGCTTTCTTT | . | TRBJ1-1 | many | TRBV18
CASSLQVGGSQTYEQYF | TGTGCCAGCTCTCTTCAAGTAGGAGGGAGCCAAACCTACGAGCAGTACTTC | . | TRBJ2-7 | . | TRBV18
CASSDPSMEAHGNTIYF | TGTGCCAGCAGCGATCCCTCAATGGAGGCGCATGGAAACACCATATATTTT | . | TRBJ1-3 | . | TRBV9
CASSCRPFSPLHF | TGTGCCAGCAGCTGCCGTCCCTTCTCACCCCTCCACTTT | . | TRBJ1-6 | few | TRBV7-9
CASSLEQKYGYTF | TGTGCCAGCAGCTTGGAGCAGAAGTATGGCTACACCTTC | . | TRBJ1-2 | . | TRBV5-6
CATSAPRGARQDTQYF | TGTGCCACCAGTGCCCCGCGAGGGGCGCGTCAAGATACGCAGTATTTT | . | TRBJ2-3 | few | TRBV24-1
CASSCTGQQNTEAFF | TGTGCCAGCAGCTGTACGGGACAGCAAAACACTGAAGCTTTCTTT | TRBD1 | TRBJ1-1 | few | TRBV13
CASSLERNSNQPQHF | TGTGCCAGCAGCTTAGAACGCAATAGCAATCAGCCCCAGCATTTT | . | TRBJ1-5 | . | TRBV7-8